This note documents a single TCR beta chain sequence. Antigen specificity is unknown. TCRdb's copy holds only in-frame clones and misses some; the assay was immunoSEQ multiplex PCR. The sample consists of 250,000 to 400,000 clones, roughly 88% of them appearing once. The sample comes from a study of cytomegalovirus exposure and HLA in healthy donors. Study-level points and caveats: TCR sequences were mostly rare, though some public TCRs occurred in many donors. Researchers reported that a few CMV-associated chains were confirmed in vitro as CMV antigen-specific.

While the first cohort had 600 to 800 subjects, the donors belonged to the separate validation cohort of about 120 subjects. The germline V gene encodes CDR1 MNHGY and CDR2 SAAAGT. The CDR3 sequence is 19 residues long. V dropped 2 bases and J dropped 1; count of bases not matched to a gene: 5. Sequenced: PBMCs. This clonotype was obtained from a man between 25 and 39 years old in good health and CMV-seronegative. This chain uses TRBV6-8 with TRBJ2-2; 15 bases match TRBD2. The CDR3 protein is CASSYRTSGGGQNTGELFF. As DNA, the CDR3 is TGTGCCAGCAGTTACAGGACTAGCGGGGGGGGCCAGAACACCGGGGAGCTGTTTTTT.